These T cell receptor beta chains were read from a single sample in a study of blood T cell repertoires in COVID-19. Repertoires were generated with immunoSEQ multiplex PCR, while TCRdb's copy carries only in-frame clones and drops some. The table shows 300,000 to 450,000 clones, with about 88% occurring only once. Source material: PBMCs or T cells enriched from blood (not recorded which). Receptor source: a woman aged 25 to 39 who had been exposed to COVID-19. CDR3s include the opening cysteine and the closing phenylalanine or tryptophan. A D gene is named only where the DNA matches it firmly. For some rows the clone size is stated as once, few or many, or as a class when expanded; others skip it.

V gene	D gene	clone size	J gene	CDR3 protein	CDR3 DNA
TRBV6-5	-	-	TRBJ1-2	CASSYSGRGNYGYTF	TGTGCCAGCAGTTACTCGGGCAGGGGCAACTATGGCTACACCTTC
TRBV9	-	-	TRBJ2-4	CASSVESGLAKNIQYF	TGTGCCAGCAGCGTAGAATCAGGGCTAGCCAAAAACATTCAGTACTTC
TRBV28	-	-	TRBJ2-2	CASRFAGSYTGELFF	TGTGCCAGCCGTTTCGCAGGGTCATACACCGGGGAGCTGTTTTTT
TRBV27	-	-	TRBJ1-2	CASRDPTGPSRSYTF	TGTGCCAGCAGGGATCCCACAGGGCCCTCTAGGAGCTACACCTTC
TRBV28	TRBD1	-	TRBJ1-5	CASTSGQGNQPQHF	TGTGCCAGCACTTCGGGACAGGGTAATCAGCCCCAGCATTTT
TRBV7-8	-	-	TRBJ2-3	CASGRVVTDTQYF	TGTGCCAGCGGGCGGGTAGTCACAGATACGCAGTATTTT
TRBV7-8	TRBD1	-	TRBJ1-4	CASLGTGPNEKLFF	TGTGCCAGCTTAGGGACAGGCCCCAATGAAAAACTGTTTTTT
TRBV28	TRBD1	-	TRBJ1-4	CASSLVGTDGEKLFF	TGTGCCAGCAGTTTAGTAGGGACAGATGGTGAAAAACTGTTTTTT
TRBV28	-	-	TRBJ2-7	CASTSGYYEQYF	TGTGCCAGCACCTCAGGGTACTACGAGCAGTACTTC
TRBV28	-	-	TRBJ1-3	CASRVSSGNTIYF	TGTGCCAGCAGGGTCAGCTCTGGAAACACCATATATTTT
TRBV19	-	few	TRBJ1-1	CASSIGQNLEAFF	TGTGCCAGTAGTATAGGACAGAACCTAGAAGCTTTCTTT
TRBV28	TRBD2	few	TRBJ2-1	CASSPFLAGAGNEQFF	TGTGCCAGCAGTCCCTTCCTAGCGGGAGCGGGGAATGAGCAGTTCTTC
TRBV27	TRBD1	few	TRBJ1-2	CASSLSPRQGAYGYTF	TGTGCCAGCAGTTTATCCCCTAGACAGGGGGCCTATGGCTACACCTTC
TRBV5-6	TRBD1	-	TRBJ1-2	CASSTGQGPYGYTF	TGTGCCAGCAGCACCGGACAGGGCCCCTATGGCTACACCTTC
TRBV28	TRBD2	-	TRBJ2-1	CASSFPGLAGGIFTYNEQFF	TGTGCCAGCAGTTTCCCCGGACTAGCGGGAGGGATTTTTACCTACAATGAGCAGTTCTTC
TRBV5-4	TRBD1	-	TRBJ2-3	CASSDARTGGNTDTQYF	TGTGCCAGCAGTGATGCCCGGACAGGTGGGAACACAGATACGCAGTATTTT
TRBV28	-	-	TRBJ1-4	CASRNPGFGLKLFF	TGTGCCAGCAGAAACCCAGGGTTCGGCTTAAAACTGTTTTTT
TRBV5-5	-	-	TRBJ2-7	CASSLDVTSIYEQYF	TGTGCCAGCAGCTTGGACGTGACAAGCATCTACGAGCAGTACTTC
TRBV24-1	TRBD1	-	TRBJ1-5	CATSGTARVLSNQPQHF	TGTGCCACCAGCGGGACAGCGCGCGTGCTTAGCAATCAGCCCCAGCATTTT
TRBV28	-	-	TRBJ2-1	CASSLYGGPQRGDEQFF	TGTGCCAGCAGTTTATACGGGGGGCCTCAACGCGGCGATGAGCAGTTCTTC
TRBV3-1/TRBV3-2	-	-	TRBJ1-1	CASSYDGQMNTEAFF	TGTGCCAGCAGCTATGACGGACAAATGAACACTGAAGCTTTCTTT
TRBV28	-	-	TRBJ1-2	CASSLIAGYGYTF	TGTGCCAGCAGTTTAATCGCCGGGTATGGCTACACCTTC
TRBV7-8	TRBD1	-	TRBJ1-1	CASSGQINTEAFF	TGTGCCAGCTCGGGACAGATAAACACTGAAGCTTTCTTT
TRBV5-5	TRBD1	-	TRBJ1-1	CASSPGGLDTEAFF	TGTGCCAGCAGCCCAGGGGGGCTTGACACTGAAGCTTTCTTT
TRBV2	TRBD1	-	TRBJ1-1	CASSAPRTGGAGTEAFF	TGTGCCAGCAGTGCCCCCCGAACAGGGGGCGCGGGGACTGAAGCTTTCTTT
TRBV18	TRBD2	-	TRBJ2-3	CASSPPGLGRSDTQYF	TGTGCCAGCTCACCACCGGGACTAGGGAGATCAGATACGCAGTATTTT
TRBV19	-	-	TRBJ2-5	CASSIVRESQETQYF	TGTGCCAGTAGTATAGTGCGGGAAAGCCAAGAGACCCAGTACTTC
TRBV28	-	-	TRBJ1-5	CASTPRDNSNQPQHF	TGTGCCAGCACTCCAAGGGACAATAGCAATCAGCCCCAGCATTTT
TRBV19	-	-	TRBJ1-1	CASSKDSLFPEAFF	TGTGCCAGTTCTAAGGACAGTCTCTTCCCTGAAGCTTTCTTT
TRBV2	-	-	TRBJ2-7	CASSAVFHEQYF	TGTGCCAGCAGTGCGGTTTTCCACGAGCAGTACTTC
TRBV24-1	TRBD1	-	TRBJ2-5	CATSDGRDRPFGETQYF	TGTGCCACCAGTGATGGTAGGGACAGGCCCTTCGGGGAGACCCAGTACTTC
TRBV29-1	-	-	TRBJ2-5	CSVALARETQYF	TGCAGCGTTGCGCTAGCCCGGGAGACCCAGTACTTC
TRBV19	-	-	TRBJ2-4	CASSPDFLAKNIQYF	TGTGCCAGTAGTCCGGACTTTTTAGCCAAAAACATTCAGTACTTC
TRBV7-8	TRBD1	-	TRBJ1-1	CASSLGTGGLPEAFF	TGTGCCAGCAGCCTAGGGACAGGGGGTTTGCCTGAAGCTTTCTTT
TRBV11-3	-	-	TRBJ2-7	CASSQRSASHHEQYF	TGTGCCAGCAGCCAGCGTAGCGCTTCTCACCACGAGCAGTACTTC
TRBV5-1	-	-	TRBJ1-1	CASSIQTGNTEAFF	TGCGCCAGCAGCATACAAACAGGAAACACTGAAGCTTTCTTT
TRBV6-1	TRBD2	-	TRBJ2-1	CASTWDAGGTNEQFF	TGTGCCAGCACCTGGGACGCGGGAGGGACCAATGAGCAGTTCTTC
TRBV28	TRBD2	-	TRBJ2-1	CASSFSGRGGEQFF	TGTGCCAGCAGCTTTAGCGGGAGAGGAGGTGAGCAGTTCTTC
TRBV6-5	-	-	TRBJ1-3	CASSYGRRSGNTIYF	TGTGCCAGCAGTTACGGGCGTCGCTCTGGAAACACCATATATTTT
TRBV5-1	TRBD1	-	TRBJ1-6	CASGTGERNSPLHF	TGCGCCAGCGGGACAGGGGAGCGTAATTCACCCCTCCACTTT
TRBV2	-	-	TRBJ2-1	CASMLVESSYNEQFF	TGTGCCAGCATGCTGGTAGAGAGCTCCTACAATGAGCAGTTCTTC
TRBV2	-	-	TRBJ2-1	CASSASFLGNEQFF	TGTGCCAGCAGTGCCTCCTTCCTCGGCAATGAGCAGTTCTTC
TRBV28	-	-	TRBJ2-6	CASSWGGANVLTF	TGTGCCAGCAGTTGGGGCGGGGCCAACGTCCTGACTTTC
TRBV7-3	TRBD1	once	TRBJ1-2	CASSLLDRAVGLYGYTF	TGTGCCAGCAGCTTATTGGACAGGGCCGTTGGACTCTATGGCTACACCTTC
TRBV7-9	-	once	TRBJ2-1	CASSLTSPWAQFF	TGTGCCAGCAGCCTCACTTCCCCTTGGGCGCAGTTCTTC
TRBV6-5	-	-	TRBJ2-1	CASSYFLQNEQFF	TGTGCCAGCAGTTACTTTTTGCAGAATGAGCAGTTCTTC
TRBV5-1	TRBD2	-	TRBJ2-2	CASSLSVSLAGGVPGELFF	TGCGCCAGCAGCCTAAGCGTGTCACTAGCGGGAGGGGTGCCCGGGGAGCTGTTTTTT
TRBV12-3/TRBV12-4	-	once	TRBJ1-5	CASRRTNQPQHF	TGTGCCAGCAGGCGTACCAATCAGCCCCAGCATTTT
TRBV7-8	TRBD2	-	TRBJ2-3	CASSPIGLAGTPNTDTQYF	TGTGCCAGCAGCCCAATCGGGCTAGCGGGAACCCCTAACACAGATACGCAGTATTTT
TRBV5-1	-	-	TRBJ1-5	CASSLEGSQPQHF	TGCGCCAGCAGCTTGGAAGGGAGTCAGCCCCAGCATTTT
TRBV6-5	-	-	TRBJ1-5	CASSYLGGEQPQHF	TGTGCCAGCAGTTACTTGGGGGGGGAGCAGCCCCAGCATTTT
TRBV9	-	-	TRBJ1-5	CASSVGAGGNQPQHF	TGTGCCAGCAGCGTAGGGGCCGGGGGCAATCAGCCCCAGCATTTT
TRBV5-1	-	-	TRBJ1-5	CASSLRGLDNQPQHF	TGCGCCAGCAGCTTGAGGGGGTTGGACAATCAGCCCCAGCATTTT
TRBV2	-	-	TRBJ1-3	CASSGGTQGQPRNTIYF	TGTGCCAGCAGTGGGGGCACCCAAGGACAGCCCCGAAACACCATATATTTT
TRBV5-8	TRBD2	-	TRBJ2-3	CASSGHGDYPTDTQYF	TGTGCCAGCAGCGGGCACGGGGACTATCCCACAGATACGCAGTATTTT